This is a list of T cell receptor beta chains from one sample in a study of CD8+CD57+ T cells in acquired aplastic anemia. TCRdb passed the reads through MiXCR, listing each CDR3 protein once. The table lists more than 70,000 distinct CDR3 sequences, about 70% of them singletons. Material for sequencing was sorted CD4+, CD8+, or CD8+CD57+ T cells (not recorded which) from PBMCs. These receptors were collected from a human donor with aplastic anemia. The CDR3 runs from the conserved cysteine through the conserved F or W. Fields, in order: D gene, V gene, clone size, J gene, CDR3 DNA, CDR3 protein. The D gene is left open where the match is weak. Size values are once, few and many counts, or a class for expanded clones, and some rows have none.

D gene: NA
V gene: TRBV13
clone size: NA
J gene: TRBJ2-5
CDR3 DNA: TGTGCCAGCAGTCAGGACAGCCAAGAGACCCAGTACTTC
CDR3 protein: CASSQDSQETQYF

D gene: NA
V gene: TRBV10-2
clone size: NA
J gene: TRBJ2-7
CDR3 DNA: TGCGCCAGCAGTGATCCGGGGGTTTCCTACGAGCAGTACTTC
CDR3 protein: CASSDPGVSYEQYF

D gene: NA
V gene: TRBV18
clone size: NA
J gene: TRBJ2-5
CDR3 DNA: TGTGCCAGCTCTCGGGGTTCGCAGGAAGAGACCCAGTACTTC
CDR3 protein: CASSRGSQEETQYF

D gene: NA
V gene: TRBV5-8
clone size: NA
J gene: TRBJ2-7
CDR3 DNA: TGTGCCAGCAGCTTGATACAGGGAGTCAACGAGCAGTACTTC
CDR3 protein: CASSLIQGVNEQYF

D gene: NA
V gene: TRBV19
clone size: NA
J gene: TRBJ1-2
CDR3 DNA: TGTGCCAGTAGTACGGAGTACAGTCACTATGGCTACACCTTC
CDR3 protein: CASSTEYSHYGYTF

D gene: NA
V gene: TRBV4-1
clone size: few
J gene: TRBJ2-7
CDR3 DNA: TGCGCCAGCAGCCAAGTTCGGGGGTACGAGCAGTACTTC
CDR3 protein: CASSQVRGYEQYF

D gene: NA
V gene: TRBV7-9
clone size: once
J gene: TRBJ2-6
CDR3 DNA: TGTGCCAGCAGCCAAGAGGACTCTGGGGCCAACGTCCTGACTTTC
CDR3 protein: CASSQEDSGANVLTF

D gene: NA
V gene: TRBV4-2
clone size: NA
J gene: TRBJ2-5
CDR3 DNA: TGTGCCAGCAGCCAAGGGGAGGGGGAAGAGACCCAGTACTTC
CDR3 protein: CASSQGEGEETQYF

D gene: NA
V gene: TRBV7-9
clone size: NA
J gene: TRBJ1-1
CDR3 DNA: TGTGCCAGCAGCGGGGCGCGAGTGAACACTGAAGCTTTCTTT
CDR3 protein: CASSGARVNTEAFF

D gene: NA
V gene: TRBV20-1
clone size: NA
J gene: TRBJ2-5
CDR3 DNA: TGCAGTGCTAGAGATCCAACTACCTCCCAAGAGACCCAGTACTTC
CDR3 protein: CSARDPTTSQETQYF

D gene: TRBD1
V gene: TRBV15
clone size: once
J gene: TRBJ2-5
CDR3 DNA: TGTGCCACCGGCAGCACGACAGGGAGTGGGACCCAGTACTTC
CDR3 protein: CATGSTTGSGTQYF

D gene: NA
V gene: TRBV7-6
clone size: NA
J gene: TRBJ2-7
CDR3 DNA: TGTGCCAGCAGCTTAGGCCACTCGTCAGCTCGCTACGAGCAGTACTTC
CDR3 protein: CASSLGHSSARYEQYF

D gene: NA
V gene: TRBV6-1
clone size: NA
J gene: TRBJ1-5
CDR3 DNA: TGTGCCAGCAGGCCCCGGGACAACAATCAGCCCCAGCATTTT
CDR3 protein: CASRPRDNNQPQHF

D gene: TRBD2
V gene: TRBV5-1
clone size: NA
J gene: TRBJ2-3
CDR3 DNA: TGCGCCAGCAGCCGGACTAGCGGGAGAGCAGATACGCAGTATTTC
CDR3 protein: CASSRTSGRADTQYF

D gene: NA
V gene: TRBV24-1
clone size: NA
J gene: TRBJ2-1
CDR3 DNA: TGTGCCACAGGACCCTCGGGGCCGATCATGAAACACAATGAGCAGTTCTTC
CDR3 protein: CATGPSGPIMKHNEQFF

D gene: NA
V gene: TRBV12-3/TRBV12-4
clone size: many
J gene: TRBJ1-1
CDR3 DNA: TGTGCCAGCAGTTTAGGAAGTATTGAAGCTTTCTTT
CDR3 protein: CASSLGSIEAFF

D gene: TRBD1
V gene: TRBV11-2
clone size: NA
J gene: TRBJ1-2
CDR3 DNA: TGTGCCAGCAGCGTAGTAGTCGGGACAGGGCTGAACTATGGCTACACCTTC
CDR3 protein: CASSVVVGTGLNYGYTF